The 19 T cell receptor beta chains reported below all come from one sample, sequenced in a study of sequential checkpoint blockade in melanoma. Assay used: immunoSEQ multiplex PCR; TCRdb lists only in-frame clones, some missing. The sample holds about 18,000 clones, approximately 26% seen once. Documented treatment: randomized to nivolumab then ipilimumab (arm A) or the reverse (arm B). The source was tumor tissue (inferred from file names), collected from a patient given nivolumab and ipilimumab in sequence. The receptors here all came from a human donor with melanoma.

In this sample, this clone turned up a few times. V usage is TRBV11-3 and J usage is TRBJ2-7; D is possibly TRBD2 (5 bases). CDR3 size: 17 residues. Per the germline V gene, CDR1 is SGHNT and CDR2 is YENEEA. V lost 2 bases to trimming and J lost 0 bases, with 17 bases between them. CDR3 nucleotides: TGTGCCAGCAGCTTAAGCAAAGTTACCCTAGCCTCCTACGAGCAGTACTTC. Encoded protein: CASSLSKVTLASYEQYF.

This clone has more than one count but fewer than ten. The chain is built from TRBV14 and TRBJ1-2, with 9 bases identical to TRBD1. Germline assignment: CDR1 SGHDN and CDR2 FVKESK. The CDR3 sequence is 14 residues long. V dropped 4 bases and J dropped 4; count of bases not matched to a gene: 4. This CDR3 is CASSLGTGSYGYTF. CDR3 bases: TGTGCCAGCAGCCTCGGGACAGGGAGCTATGGCTACACCTTC.

The chain is built from TRBV12-5 and TRBJ2-1; 15 bases are shared with TRBD2. Germline V gene lookup returns CDR1 LGHNT and CDR2 FRNRAP. V was clipped by 1 base and J by 1 base; unmatched bases: 8. The CDR3 consists of 20 residues. Here the CDR3 reads CASGLGLGTSGGPSYNEQFF. Here the CDR3 DNA reads TGTGCTAGTGGTTTGGGGCTGGGGACTAGCGGGGGGCCGTCCTACAATGAGCAGTTCTTC.

The sample holds a few counts of this clone. This chain connects TRBV11-3 to TRBJ1-3, with D possibly TRBD1 on 5 matching bases. There are 14 residues in the CDR3. The germline V and J ends were trimmed by 7 bases and 4 bases, with 14 bases remaining between them. Germline V gene sequence: CDR1 SGHNT, CDR2 YENEEA. CDR3 in amino acids: CASTESGIGNTIYF. CDR3 nucleotide sequence: TGTGCCAGCACCGAATCAGGGATAGGAAACACCATATATTTT.

The table lists this clone with a few counts. The chain joins TRBV19 to TRBJ1-1; 8 bases agree with TRBD1. The CDR3 consists of 13 residues. CDR1 and CDR2 (germline): LNHDA, SQIVND (reference sequence). The V gene end was trimmed by 7 bases and the J gene end by 8 bases; junction bases not matched to a gene: 9. The CDR3 region has the DNA TGTGCCAGTATGAGAGACAGGGGACCAGAAGCTTTCTTT. Residues: CASMRDRGPEAFF.

This clone showed up just a few times. The chain is built from TRBV23-1 and TRBJ1-1, with TRBD1 as a possible D gene (6 bases). TRBV23-1 has ORF status, its function being uncertain. V lost 7 bases and J lost 3, with 12 bases in between. This CDR3 spans 13 amino acids. The CDR3, as DNA: TGCGCCAGCAACCGAGGGGGAGACACTGAAGCTTTCTTT. Its translation is CASNRGGDTEAFF.

The rearrangement links TRBV6-7 to TRBJ1-1; the D is unclear. TRBV6-7 is marked as an open reading frame, function uncertain. This CDR3 is 11 amino acids long. The ends were cut back, 2 bases at V and 6 bases at J, with 4 bases in the middle. CDR3 residues: CASSYRSEAFF. CDR3 in DNA: TGTGCCAGCAGTTACAGGTCTGAAGCTTTCTTT.

J is TRBJ1-5 and V is TRBV19; the D is unclear. V was cut by 4 bases and J by 11 bases, with 9 bases left in between. This CDR3 region has 11 residues. Per the germline V gene, CDR1 is LNHDA and CDR2 is SQIVND (reference sequence). The CDR3: CASSKQRAQHF. The DNA for the CDR3 is TGTGCCAGTAGTAAGCAGAGGGCCCAGCATTTT.

The rearrangement uses TRBV5-1 and TRBJ2-5; D tentatively reads TRBD1 or TRBD2 (5 bases each). The CDR3 is 14 residues long. Trimming removed 2 bases at V and 4 bases at J, with 12 bases between. Germline loops: CDR1 SGHRS, CDR2 YFSETQ. The CDR3 DNA sequence: TGCGCCAGCAGCTTCCAGGGTGGGGGAGAGACCCAGTACTTC. Its translation: CASSFQGGGETQYF.

This clone came up a few times. The V and J genes are TRBV6-8 and TRBJ2-2, with 7 bases lining up with TRBD2. CDR1 is MNHGY, CDR2 SAAAGT, per germline. The CDR3 loop spans 15 amino acids. J lost 6 bases, V lost 7 bases, and 11 bases had no gene match. The DNA for the CDR3 is TGTGCCAGCATCCCGACCGGGGGGTTGGCCGGGGAGCTGTTTTTT. Its protein is CASIPTGGLAGELFF.

This chain uses TRBV11-3 with TRBJ2-2, with D perhaps given as TRBD1 or TRBD2 (5 bases each). The CDR3 length is 16 residues. With 3 bases removed from V and 6 bases from J, the gap between germline ends came to 17 bases. The germline gives CDR1 SGHNT, CDR2 YENEEA. Here the CDR3 DNA reads TGTGCCAGCAGCTTGGTTCAGAGCAGAGGGGCCGGGGAGCTGTTTTTT. Protein sequence: CASSLVQSRGAGELFF.

This chain joins TRBV23-1 and TRBJ2-2, with D possibly being TRBD2 (7 bases). TRBV23-1 is noted as an ORF with a role that remains uncertain. This CDR3 is 13 amino acids long. The V end was cut by 6 bases, the J end by 15 bases, with 20 bases between. Here the CDR3 reads CASSLGRGGEVFF. CDR3 DNA sequence: TGCGCCAGCAGCCTGGGGAGGGGGGGCGAGGTGTTTTTT.

This clone was found a few times. This chain joins TRBV28 and TRBJ1-3, with D hard to call. The CDR3 is 14 amino acids. V gave up 5 bases and J gave up 5 bases, with 13 bases separating them. The germline gives CDR1 MDHEN, CDR2 SYDVKM. The DNA of the CDR3 is TGTGCCAGCAGTCCCCCACTAATAAGAAACACCATATATTTT. Protein product: CASSPPLIRNTIYF.

The table lists this clone with a count of one. The rearrangement links TRBV18 to TRBJ1-1; 8 nucleotides agree with TRBD1. The CDR3 loop spans 16 amino acids. J lost 6 bases, V lost 3 bases, and 12 bases had no gene match. Germline CDR1 reads KGHSH; CDR2 reads LQKENI. The CDR3 DNA follows: TGTGCCAGCTCACCCAACGTTGGACAGGGTACCCCTGAAGCTTTCTTT. Its protein product is CASSPNVGQGTPEAFF.

The chain carries TRBV7-6 and TRBJ2-7; the match to TRBD2 covers 16 bases. The CDR3 consists of 18 residues. The V gene end was trimmed by 5 bases and the J gene end by 4 bases; junction bases not matched to a gene: 11. CDR1 and CDR2 from the germline V gene are SGHVS and FNYEAQ. The CDR3 here is CASSPGTSGREFSYEQYF. In DNA form, the CDR3 reads TGTGCCAGCAGCCCCGGGACTAGCGGGAGGGAGTTTTCTTACGAGCAGTACTTC. Combining the CDR3 with reference TRBV7-6 and TRBJ2-7 gives the whole variable domain GAGVSQSPRYKVTKRGQDVALRCDPISGHVSLYWYRQALGQGPEFLTYFNYEAQQDKSGLPNDRFSAERPEGSISTLTIQRTEQRDSAMYRCASSPGTSGREFSYEQYFGPGTRLTVT.

This clone was detected a few times. Here the CDR3 DNA reads TGTGCCAGCAGCTTAGTTGGCCGGGACAGGGGAAACACCATATATTTT. Translating gives CASSLVGRDRGNTIYF. This chain uses TRBV11-3 with TRBJ1-3; 8 bases are shared with TRBD1. Germline trimming cut 1 base from V and 4 bases from J; bases unmatched to any gene: 6. Germline CDR1 and CDR2: SGHNT and YENEEA. The CDR3 is 16 residues long.

The rearrangement joins TRBV5-1 to TRBJ2-7; 7 bases are a match to TRBD1. Germline assignment: CDR1 SGHRS and CDR2 YFSETQ. Germline trimming cut 0 bases from V and 4 bases from J; bases unmatched to any gene: 7. The CDR3 sequence is 15 residues long. The CDR3 DNA sequence: TGCGCCAGCAGCTTGGAACCAACAGGGGAATACGAGCAGTACTTC. Amino acid sequence: CASSLEPTGEYEQYF. Looking up the rest from reference TRBV5-1 and TRBJ2-7 gives the full variable domain: KAGVTQTPRYLIKTRGQQVTLSCSPISGHRSVSWYQQTPGQGLQFLFEYFSETQRNKGNFPGRFSGRQFSNSRSEMNVSTLELGDSALYLCASSLEPTGEYEQYFGPGTRLTVT.

The table lists this clone with a few counts. The chain couples TRBV6-8 to TRBJ1-4; D is unclear. The CDR3 consists of 15 residues. V was clipped by 7 bases and J by 1 base, with 13 bases between them. The germline V gene has CDR1 MNHGY and CDR2 SAAAGT. CDR3 nucleotide sequence: TGTGCCAGCACCCACAGAGGGCTAACTAATGAAAAACTGTTTTTT. It specifies CASTHRGLTNEKLFF.

Here the CDR3 reads CASSLQGYEQYF. CDR3 in DNA: TGTGCCAGCAGTTTACAGGGGTACGAGCAGTACTTC. The chain employs TRBV28 and TRBJ2-7, with D possibly being TRBD1 (6 bases). V lost 2 bases, J lost 4 bases, and 6 bases lay in between. This CDR3 has 12 amino acids. In germline, CDR1 is MDHEN, CDR2 SYDVKM. The whole variable domain, filled in from reference TRBV28 and TRBJ2-7, reads DVKVTQSSRYLVKRTGEKVFLECVQDMDHENMFWYRQDPGLGLRLIYFSYDVKMKEKGDIPEGYSVSREKKERFSLILESASTNQTSMYLCASSLQGYEQYFGPGTRLTVT.